One and the same sample provided the 8 T cell receptor beta chains below, sequenced in a study of blood T cell repertoires in COVID-19. The table came from immunoSEQ multiplex PCR; TCRdb's copy has only in-frame clones and leaves some out. This sample has approximately 230,000 clones; 70% to 90% occur once, and the top ten carry roughly 14%. The sample taken for sequencing was PBMCs or T cells enriched from blood (not recorded which). The source is a woman between 45 and 65 years old with acute COVID-19.

The chain combines TRBV28 with TRBJ1-5, with D possibly TRBD1 on 6 matching bases. Trimming pared 5 bases from V and 1 base from J, leaving 9 bases between. CDR1 is MDHEN and CDR2 is SYDVKM in the germline V gene. This CDR3 is 14 amino acids long. The CDR3 DNA sequence: TGTGCCAGCAGTAAGGGGGGGAGCAATCAGCCCCAGCATTTT. Protein product: CASSKGGSNQPQHF. The full variable domain, rest sourced from reference TRBV28 and TRBJ1-5, is DVKVTQSSRYLVKRTGEKVFLECVQDMDHENMFWYRQDPGLGLRLIYFSYDVKMKEKGDIPEGYSVSREKKERFSLILESASTNQTSMYLCASSKGGSNQPQHFGDGTRLSIL.

V usage is TRBV10-3 and J usage is TRBJ1-2; D perhaps matches TRBD1 (5 bases). V lost 9 bases, J lost 2 bases, and 16 bases lay in between. The CDR3 length is 14 residues. Per germline, CDR1 ENHRY and CDR2 SYGVKD. Here the CDR3 reads CAIGAGPRNYGYTF. DNA for the CDR3: TGTGCCATTGGGGCCGGACCGAGGAACTATGGCTACACCTTC.

The chain has TRBV6-5 and TRBJ1-2; 9 bases line up with TRBD1. V was clipped by 2 bases and J by 4 bases; unmatched bases: 8. This CDR3 has 16 amino acids. From germline, CDR1 is MNHEY and CDR2 SVGAGI. This CDR3 reads CASSYERTGVIYGYTF. The CDR3 DNA sequence: TGTGCCAGCAGTTACGAGAGGACAGGGGTGATCTATGGCTACACCTTC.

CDR3 in amino acids: CASSGLPITDTQYF. CDR3 coding DNA: TGTGCCAGCAGTGGGCTTCCCATCACAGATACGCAGTATTTT. The chain links TRBV6-2 or TRBV6-3 to TRBJ2-3, with no clear D. This CDR3 spans 14 amino acids. Trimming took 5 bases from V and 2 from J, leaving 11 bases between them. Germline CDR1 is MNHEY and CDR2 is SVGEGT.

The V and J genes are TRBV19 and TRBJ1-5; tentative D call: TRBD1 (5 bases). The length of the CDR3 is 14 residues. Trimming removed 5 bases from V and 7 bases from J, with 15 bases in between. CDR1 is LNHDA, CDR2 SQIVND, per germline (reference sequence). Here the CDR3 DNA reads TGTGCCAGTAGTTTCTCGGACACCCGACAGCCCCAGCATTTT. Amino acid sequence: CASSFSDTRQPQHF.

This clone was seen once. The chain employs TRBV9 and TRBJ2-1; 8 nucleotides align to TRBD2. The CDR3 runs to 16 residues. V lost 4 bases, J lost 3 bases, and 9 bases stayed unmatched. The germline CDR1 and CDR2 sequences are SGDLS and YYNGEE. CDR3 sequence: CASSPPPSGLYNEQFF. In DNA form, the CDR3 reads TGTGCCAGCAGCCCTCCTCCTAGCGGGCTCTACAATGAGCAGTTCTTC.

This rearrangement joins TRBV5-1 to TRBJ2-5; D possibly corresponds to TRBD1 (6 bases). This CDR3 is 14 amino acids long. V shed 5 bases and J shed 4 bases, with 15 bases lying between them. Germline-derived CDR1 and CDR2 are SGHRS and YFSETQ. The CDR3 DNA reads as TGCGCCAGCAGTCTGGGACAAAGTAGAGAGACCCAGTACTTC. Translation gives CASSLGQSRETQYF.

The V call is TRBV30, the J call TRBJ2-7; 7 bases map to TRBD1. Germline trimming cut 8 bases from V and 3 bases from J; bases unmatched to any gene: 7. The CDR3 spans 12 residues. Germline CDR1 reads GTSNPN; CDR2 reads SVGIG (reference sequence). DNA for the CDR3: TGTGCCGGGAACAGGGGTGGCTACGAGCAGTACTTC. Translating it yields CAGNRGGYEQYF.